This TCR beta chain stems from a study of shared clonotypes between healthy human individuals. Sorted subsets were amplified in replicate PCRs using approximately 200 ng DNA, 32,000 or so T cell genomes. Using immunoSEQ multiplex PCR, the repertoire was profiled, and TCRdb retains in-frame clones only, with some absent. Of roughly 410,000 clones in the sample, about 96% were seen once. Germline values: CDR1 LGHNA, CDR2 YNFKEQ. This CDR3 is built from 15 residues. V lost 9 bases to trimming and J lost 2 bases, with 17 bases between them. The sample comprised memory CD8+ T cells sorted from blood. Subset: CD45RO+ cells pooled with CCR7-negative TemRA cells. The chain recombines TRBV4-2 with TRBJ2-1; a weak D match, TRBD2 (6 bases). The receptor's source is a man younger than 40 in good health. The CDR3 protein is CASGESGLPYNEQFF. DNA for the CDR3: TGTGCCAGTGGGGAGAGCGGGCTTCCCTACAATGAGCAGTTCTTC.